This T cell receptor beta chain was captured in a study of CD8+CD57+ T cells in acquired aplastic anemia. As for the study in general: Sorted CD4+ and CD8+ cell DNA averaged roughly 3.2 ug. Among healthy donors, CD4+ cells averaged roughly 9.8 million reads. The study, taken as a whole, reports: Overlapping CD8+ CDR3 repertoires of patients and controls contained 25 to 35 shared sequences.

CDR3 and TCR beta VDJ profiling relied on a genomic DNA template. MiXCR, applied by TCRdb to the reads, yields one record per CDR3 protein. The table records some 180,000 distinct CDR3 sequences, approximately 49% of them present only once. This clonotype has at least ten counts. The antigen is not known. The V gene's germline CDR1 is SGHTA and CDR2 FQGTGA. This CDR3 has 15 residues. V was pared by 3 bases and J by 4 bases, with 16 bases between. Sequencing input: sorted CD4+, CD8+, or CD8+CD57+ T cells (not recorded which) from PBMCs. The receptor was derived from a human donor in good health. The chain links TRBV7-3 to TRBJ2-7, with D perhaps matching TRBD1 (6 bases). As DNA, the CDR3 is TGTGCCAGCAGCTTCCACAGGGATGTAAATTACGAGCAGTACTTC. Its translation is CASSFHRDVNYEQYF. The complete variable domain, with remaining parts taken from reference TRBV7-3 and TRBJ2-7, reads GAGVSQTPSNKVTEKGKYVELRCDPISGHTALYWYRQSLGQGPEFLIYFQGTGAADDSGLPNDRFFAVRPEGSVSTLKIQRTERGDSAVYLCASSFHRDVNYEQYFGPGTRLTVT.